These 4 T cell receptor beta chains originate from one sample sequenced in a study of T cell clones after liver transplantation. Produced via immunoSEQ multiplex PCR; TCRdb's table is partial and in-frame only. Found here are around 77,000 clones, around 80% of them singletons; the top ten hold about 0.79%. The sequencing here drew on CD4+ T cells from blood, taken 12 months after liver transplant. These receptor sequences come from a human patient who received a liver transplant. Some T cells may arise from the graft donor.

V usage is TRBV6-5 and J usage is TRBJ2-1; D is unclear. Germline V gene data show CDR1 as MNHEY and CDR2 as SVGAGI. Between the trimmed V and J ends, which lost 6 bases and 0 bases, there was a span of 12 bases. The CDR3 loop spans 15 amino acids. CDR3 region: CASRHPLSSYNEQFF. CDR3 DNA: TGTGCCAGCAGACACCCACTTAGCTCCTACAATGAGCAGTTCTTC.

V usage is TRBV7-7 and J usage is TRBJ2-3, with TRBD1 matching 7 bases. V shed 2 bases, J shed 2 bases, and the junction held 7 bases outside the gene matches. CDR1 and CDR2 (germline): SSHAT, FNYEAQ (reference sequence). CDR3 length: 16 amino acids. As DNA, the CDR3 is TGTGCCAGCAGCTTAACAACCGGGACAGACACAGATACGCAGTATTTT. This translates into CASSLTTGTDTDTQYF.

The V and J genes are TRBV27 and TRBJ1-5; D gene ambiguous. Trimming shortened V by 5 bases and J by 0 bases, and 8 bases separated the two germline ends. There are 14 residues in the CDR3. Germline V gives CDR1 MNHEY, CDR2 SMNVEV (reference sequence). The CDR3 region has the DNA TGTGCCAGCAGTCCCCTAAATAGCAATCAGCCCCAGCATTTT. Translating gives CASSPLNSNQPQHF.

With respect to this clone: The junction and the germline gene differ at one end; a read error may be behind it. The CDR3 coding sequence is TGCGCCAGCAGCGGTCCGGGACAGCTCCTTTTT. Amino acids: CASSGPGQLLF. V gene TRBV5-1 combines with J gene TRBJ1-1; 7 nucleotides match TRBD1. This CDR3 has 11 residues. CDR1 is SGHRS, CDR2 YFSETQ, per germline. Based on the CDR3 plus reference TRBV5-1 and TRBJ1-1, the full variable domain is KAGVTQTPRYLIKTRGQQVTLSCSPISGHRSVSWYQQTPGQGLQFLFEYFSETQRNKGNFPGRFSGRQFSNSRSEMNVSTLELGDSALYLCASSGPGQLLFGQGTRLTVV.